The present T cell receptor (beta chain) was sequenced within a study of blood T cell repertoires in COVID-19. Study at large: Sites across the United States, Italy and Spain contributed samples from acute and convalescent COVID-19. T cells, B-cell-depleted T cells, or PBMCs supplied cDNA or gDNA.

The CDR3 runs to 10 residues. Germline values: CDR1 GTSNPN, CDR2 SVGIG (reference sequence). Trimming took off 7 bases at V and 15 bases at J, with 15 bases between the two ends. In the study's own analysis: Amplification from reference gene primers served as the basis for estimated nucleated cell counts. Sequenced by immunoSEQ multiplex PCR; TCRdb stores in-frame clones only, minus some. From that table come the V and J calls and clone size; the DNA was used to work out D and trimming. The sample shows 130,000 or so clones, over 65% of them seen only once. The sequenced sample was peripheral blood. This TCR derives from a woman aged 70-85 years with acute or convalescent COVID-19. The chain is built from TRBV30 and TRBJ1-4, with a tentative D call TRBD1 (6 bases). CDR3 protein: CAFDTGTMFF. DNA of the CDR3: TGTGCCTTCGACACAGGGACAATGTTTTTT.